This T cell receptor beta chain was identified in a study of TIL therapy for anti-PD-1-resistant metastatic lung cancer. Whole-study findings and limits: This highly selected cohort may not generalize to typical lung cancer patients.

This was the immunoSEQ v3 assay. Only in-frame clones appear in the TCRdb table, and some are missing; sequencing was by immunoSEQ multiplex PCR. The sample gives 10,000 to 15,000 clones, approximately 52% of which show up once; nearly 7.5% is in the top ten. This clone was recorded only once. Its antigen is still unknown. Time point indicated: pre-treatment sample, taken before nivolumab and TIL therapy. Pleural nodules or supraclavicular lymph nodes made up most of the excised metastases sampled. The CDR3 covers 16 residues. The junction had 8 bases not matched to a gene; V was cut back by 0 bases and J by 3 bases. Germline CDR1 is SGHKS and CDR2 is YYEKEE (reference sequence).

The starting material was tumor tissue, obtained at baseline. This receptor was obtained from a person aged 25-80 years with non-small cell lung cancer. V gene TRBV5-5 combines with J gene TRBJ2-7, with 8 bases matching TRBD2. The CDR3 sequence: CASSLERRRGDYEQYF. CDR3 in DNA: TGTGCCAGCAGCTTGGAGAGGAGGCGGGGGGACTACGAGCAGTACTTC.